A selection of T cell receptor beta chains follows, all from one sample in a study of identifying expanded T cells in peripheral blood. Assay: immunoSEQ multiplex PCR; the TCRdb copy retains only in-frame clones and omits some. This table holds approximately 100,000 clones, around 90% found once. Sequencing input: blood. The receptor set was obtained from a person aged 18 to 75 in good health. The CDR3 runs from the conserved cysteine through the conserved F or W. The order of the fields is CDR3 DNA, CDR3 protein, D gene, clone size, J gene, V gene. The D gene is left open where the match is weak. Some rows mark clone size as missing; the rest say once, few, many or name a class of expanded clone.

DNA: TGCAGCGTCGGGTCTGGGTCCTACAATGAGCAGTTCTTC
CDR3: CSVGSGSYNEQFF
D: .
size: .
J: TRBJ2-1
V: TRBV29-1

DNA: TGTGCCATCAGTGAGAGCACAGGGGGCAATGAGCAGTTCTTC
CDR3: CAISESTGGNEQFF
D: TRBD1
size: .
J: TRBJ2-1
V: TRBV10-3

DNA: TGTGCCAGCAGCCAACCGGGACATCACGCTGAAAAACTGTTTTTT
CDR3: CASSQPGHHAEKLFF
D: .
size: .
J: TRBJ1-4
V: TRBV7-8

DNA: TGTGCCAGCAGGGGGTATACCGGGGAGCTGTTTTTT
CDR3: CASRGYTGELFF
D: .
size: .
J: TRBJ2-2
V: TRBV28

DNA: TGTGCCAGCCTCAGACAGGGCCTCTCCTACGAGCAGTACTTC
CDR3: CASLRQGLSYEQYF
D: TRBD1
size: .
J: TRBJ2-7
V: TRBV28

DNA: TGTGCCATCAGTGACGGGGAGGGACAGCCACAAGAGACCCAGTACTTC
CDR3: CAISDGEGQPQETQYF
D: .
size: .
J: TRBJ2-5
V: TRBV10-3

DNA: TGTGCCAGCAGCCCCTCAAGCCCGAACACTGAAGCTTTCTTT
CDR3: CASSPSSPNTEAFF
D: .
size: .
J: TRBJ1-1
V: TRBV7-9

DNA: TGTGCCAGCAGCTTAGTGGGTAGCGGGGGCATACTGGACGAGCAGTACTTC
CDR3: CASSLVGSGGILDEQYF
D: TRBD2
size: .
J: TRBJ2-7
V: TRBV11-2

DNA: TGTGCCAGCAGCTCGGGACAGATCAAAAACATTCAGTACTTC
CDR3: CASSSGQIKNIQYF
D: TRBD1
size: .
J: TRBJ2-4
V: TRBV6-1

DNA: TGTGCCATCGGGGATCCGAGTCGCGGGGACACTGAAGCTTTCTTT
CDR3: CAIGDPSRGDTEAFF
D: .
size: .
J: TRBJ1-1
V: TRBV10-3

DNA: TGTGCCAGCAGCCCCCAAAGGGAGCGGGGGTACGAGCAGTACTTC
CDR3: CASSPQRERGYEQYF
D: TRBD2
size: .
J: TRBJ2-7
V: TRBV5-8

DNA: TGCGCCAGCAGTGATCCCCCACGGGTTGGGGGCGAGACGAAGACCCAGTACTTC
CDR3: CASSDPPRVGGETKTQYF
D: .
size: .
J: TRBJ2-5
V: TRBV10-1

DNA: TGTGCCAGCAGCCCCACGAGTTTCGGGGGCTACACCTTC
CDR3: CASSPTSFGGYTF
D: .
size: .
J: TRBJ1-2
V: TRBV7-9

DNA: TGTGCCAGCAGCCCGACTAGCGGGGAGTACAATGAGCAGTTCTTC
CDR3: CASSPTSGEYNEQFF
D: TRBD2
size: few
J: TRBJ2-1
V: TRBV25-1

DNA: TGTGCCTGTATAGTACAGGGAAGGTATTCACCCCTCCACTTT
CDR3: CACIVQGRYSPLHF
D: .
size: .
J: TRBJ1-6
V: TRBV30

DNA: TGCAGCGTTGAGTGGGGGCGCGCGGCTTTCTTT
CDR3: CSVEWGRAAFF
D: .
size: .
J: TRBJ1-1
V: TRBV29-1

DNA: TGCGCCAGCAGCCTTAGGGCAGGGGTGTACGAGCAGTACTTC
CDR3: CASSLRAGVYEQYF
D: .
size: .
J: TRBJ2-7
V: TRBV4-3

DNA: TGTGCCTGGAGTGTACTTGGGGACAGGGTCTACGAGCAGTACTTC
CDR3: CAWSVLGDRVYEQYF
D: TRBD1
size: .
J: TRBJ2-7
V: TRBV30

DNA: TGTGCCAGCAGTTTACCGGGGGGATACACAGATACGCAGTATTTT
CDR3: CASSLPGGYTDTQYF
D: TRBD2
size: .
J: TRBJ2-3
V: TRBV2

DNA: TGTGCCAGCAGTTACTCGAGTTTATCGAGCACAGATACGCAGTATTTT
CDR3: CASSYSSLSSTDTQYF
D: .
size: .
J: TRBJ2-3
V: TRBV6-5

DNA: TGTGCCAGCACCAGGAACAGACTGAGTAACTATGGCTACACCTTC
CDR3: CASTRNRLSNYGYTF
D: .
size: .
J: TRBJ1-2
V: TRBV6-1

DNA: TGTGCCAGCAGCGGGGACAGGAACACTGAAGCTTTCTTT
CDR3: CASSGDRNTEAFF
D: TRBD1
size: .
J: TRBJ1-1
V: TRBV7-2

DNA: TGTGCCACCAGCAAGAACGGGGGGACAGATACGCAGTATTTT
CDR3: CATSKNGGTDTQYF
D: TRBD2
size: .
J: TRBJ2-3
V: TRBV15

DNA: TGTGCCAGCACCGTCGGCCCGGACATCATGAACACTGAAGCTTTCTTT
CDR3: CASTVGPDIMNTEAFF
D: .
size: .
J: TRBJ1-1
V: TRBV28

DNA: TGTGCCAGCAGCTTACGGCAGGGAAACACCGGGGAGCTGTTTTTT
CDR3: CASSLRQGNTGELFF
D: .
size: .
J: TRBJ2-2
V: TRBV7-6

DNA: TGTGCCAGCAGTTACGTGGGTGCGGCCACCGGGGAGCTGTTTTTT
CDR3: CASSYVGAATGELFF
D: .
size: .
J: TRBJ2-2
V: TRBV6-5

DNA: TGTGCCAGCAGCCTAACTACAGGGAACACTGAAGCTTTCTTT
CDR3: CASSLTTGNTEAFF
D: .
size: .
J: TRBJ1-1
V: TRBV7-2

DNA: TGTGCCAGCACCAAAGCCCGGACAGGGGGCCCCTACGAGCAGTACTTC
CDR3: CASTKARTGGPYEQYF
D: TRBD1
size: .
J: TRBJ2-7
V: TRBV11-2

DNA: TGTGCCAGCAGCCCCTTTAGCGGGGGGGGGTACAATGAGCAGTTCTTC
CDR3: CASSPFSGGGYNEQFF
D: TRBD2
size: .
J: TRBJ2-1
V: TRBV7-9

DNA: TGTGCCGGCAGCGTAGGCACCGGAATTTGGCCCCAGCATTTT
CDR3: CAGSVGTGIWPQHF
D: .
size: few
J: TRBJ1-5
V: TRBV19

DNA: TGTGCCAGCAGCTTAGTTGGAGATACGCAGTATTTT
CDR3: CASSLVGDTQYF
D: .
size: .
J: TRBJ2-3
V: TRBV7-8

DNA: TGTGCCAGCAGGGAAGCGGGGGTGATACAAGAGACCCAGTACTTC
CDR3: CASREAGVIQETQYF
D: .
size: .
J: TRBJ2-5
V: TRBV21-1

DNA: TGTGCCAGCAGACCCCAGGGAGACTATGGCTACACCTTC
CDR3: CASRPQGDYGYTF
D: .
size: .
J: TRBJ1-2
V: TRBV7-2

DNA: TGTGCCAGCAGTTTCGGACAGGGAGGCTACGAGCAGTACTTC
CDR3: CASSFGQGGYEQYF
D: TRBD1
size: .
J: TRBJ2-7
V: TRBV27

DNA: TGTGCCAGCAGGCAGTTCCCGTATGCAGAGTATTTT
CDR3: CASRQFPYAEYF
D: .
size: .
J: TRBJ2-3
V: TRBV2

DNA: TGTGCCAGCAGCTTAAGGGGACAGGGGAATGAGCAGTTCTTC
CDR3: CASSLRGQGNEQFF
D: TRBD1
size: .
J: TRBJ2-1
V: TRBV7-2

DNA: TGTGCCAGCAGCTTGGGACAGGGGGTGCACGAGCAGTACTTC
CDR3: CASSLGQGVHEQYF
D: TRBD1
size: .
J: TRBJ2-7
V: TRBV13

DNA: TGTGCCAGCAGCTTGGCCGGCAGGGGTATGGCTGGGGCCAACGTCCTGACTTTC
CDR3: CASSLAGRGMAGANVLTF
D: .
size: once
J: TRBJ2-6
V: TRBV5-6

DNA: TGTGCCAGCAGGGCGGAAAGCACTGAAGCTTTCTTT
CDR3: CASRAESTEAFF
D: .
size: .
J: TRBJ1-1
V: TRBV7-9

DNA: TGCGCCAGCAGCTTGGAGGTTCGGGGGTGGGGCACTGAAGCTTTCTTT
CDR3: CASSLEVRGWGTEAFF
D: .
size: once
J: TRBJ1-1
V: TRBV5-1

DNA: TGTGCCAGCAGCCAGGGGACAGGGGGCAATCAGCCCCAGCATTTT
CDR3: CASSQGTGGNQPQHF
D: TRBD1
size: few
J: TRBJ1-5
V: TRBV27

DNA: TGTGCCAGCAGTGAAGACGGTGGGCTTAACTATGGCTACACCTTC
CDR3: CASSEDGGLNYGYTF
D: .
size: .
J: TRBJ1-2
V: TRBV25-1

DNA: TGTGCCAGCAGCCCTCAAATATGGGGACACGCCGGATATTTT
CDR3: CASSPQIWGHAGYF
D: .
size: .
J: TRBJ2-3
V: TRBV7-2

DNA: TGTGCCAGCAGCTTGAATTCCTATGGCTACACCTTC
CDR3: CASSLNSYGYTF
D: .
size: .
J: TRBJ1-2
V: TRBV7-9

DNA: TGCAGCGTTGTAGCTATGGATACGCAGTATTTT
CDR3: CSVVAMDTQYF
D: .
size: .
J: TRBJ2-3
V: TRBV29-1

DNA: TGCGCCAGCAGCCAAGAGCCAGGGGGCTTAAGAAACACTGAAGCTTTCTTT
CDR3: CASSQEPGGLRNTEAFF
D: TRBD1
size: .
J: TRBJ1-1
V: TRBV4-3

DNA: TGTGCCAGCAGTCCTGGGACTACGGGAGATACGCAGTATTTT
CDR3: CASSPGTTGDTQYF
D: TRBD2
size: .
J: TRBJ2-3
V: TRBV6-5

DNA: TGTGCCAGCAGTCCCGGCAGGGGGCTGGGCTATGGCTACACCTTC
CDR3: CASSPGRGLGYGYTF
D: TRBD1
size: .
J: TRBJ1-2
V: TRBV6-6

DNA: TGTGCCAGCAGCCCCGGACTAGCGGGGACCGGGGAGCTGTTTTTT
CDR3: CASSPGLAGTGELFF
D: TRBD2
size: once
J: TRBJ2-2
V: TRBV7-2

DNA: TGTGCCAGCAGAAGACAGGGTACTAATGAAAAACTGTTTTTT
CDR3: CASRRQGTNEKLFF
D: TRBD1
size: .
J: TRBJ1-4
V: TRBV6-5

DNA: TGTGCCAGCAGCCGTTCTCGCGCAGATACGCAGTATTTT
CDR3: CASSRSRADTQYF
D: .
size: .
J: TRBJ2-3
V: TRBV14

DNA: TGCGCCAGCTCCGAAAGACTAGCGGGGGGGAATGAGCAGTTCTTC
CDR3: CASSERLAGGNEQFF
D: TRBD2
size: few
J: TRBJ2-1
V: TRBV10-1

DNA: TGCGCCAGCAGTGAAGGGCAATTCCACTCCTACAATGAGCAGTTCTTC
CDR3: CASSEGQFHSYNEQFF
D: .
size: .
J: TRBJ2-1
V: TRBV10-1

DNA: TGCGCCAGCAGTTTGACACAGGAGCTGAACACTGAAGCTTTCTTT
CDR3: CASSLTQELNTEAFF
D: .
size: .
J: TRBJ1-1
V: TRBV5-1